Sequencing of this TCR beta chain was carried out in a study of T-cell reconstitution after alpha-beta-depleted transplantation in children. Unique molecular identifiers were used in preparing the TCRbeta library. TCRdb passed the PCR reads through MiXCR, listing each CDR3 protein once. The sample consists of roughly 570,000 distinct CDR3 sequences, 27% of them appearing once. The CDR3 is 19 residues long. Germline-derived CDR1 and CDR2 are SGHAT and FQNNGV. V was clipped by 2 bases and J by 6 bases; unmatched bases: 13. General study points: Surviving recipient T cells and thymic progenitors accounted for the high day-60 TCRbeta diversity observed in some patients. It was reported that alpha-beta T cells came from several hundred expanded graft clones (about two months after transplant). The authors attributed T-cell counts and diversity one year after transplant mostly to newly produced T cells.

Of note for this clonotype: The target antigen is unknown.

The material was PBMCs, obtained before TCRalphabeta/CD19-depleted stem cell transplant. The chain carries TRBV11-2 and TRBJ2-1, with 13 bases identical to TRBD2. The receptor comes from a boy under two years old with Wiskott-Aldrich syndrome, due to receive a stem cell transplant. The CDR3 nucleotides read TGTGCCAGCAGCTTAAGGTGGGGGGCCGGGACTAGCGGGATCAATGAGCAGTTCTTC. This encodes CASSLRWGAGTSGINEQFF. The whole variable domain, remainder taken from reference TRBV11-2 and TRBJ2-1, is EAGVAQSPRYKIIEKRQSVAFWCNPISGHATLYWYQQILGQGPKLLIQFQNNGVVDDSQLPKDRFSAERLKGVDSTLKIQPAKLEDSAVYLCASSLRWGAGTSGINEQFFGPGTRLTVL.